This is a list of T cell receptor beta chains from one sample in a study of T cells in Graves' hyperthyroidism and ophthalmopathy. MiXCR was run by TCRdb on the multiplex PCR reads, yielding one entry per CDR3 protein. This sample has a few hundred thousand distinct CDR3 sequences; 15% to 19% occur once, and the top ten carry roughly 7.4%. The sample taken for sequencing was blood. The source is a woman aged 18 to 35 with Graves' hyperthyroidism. CDR3s include the opening cysteine and the closing phenylalanine or tryptophan. Fields, in order: clone size, V gene, D gene, J gene, CDR3 protein, CDR3 DNA. D genes are given only for firm matches. A clone size is listed for some rows: how often the clone was seen (once, few, many), or a class if it is expanded.

size: -; V: TRBV7-9; D: TRBD2; J: TRBJ2-2; CDR3: CASSSFSGLNTGELFF; DNA: TGTGCCAGCAGCTCATTTAGCGGGTTAAACACCGGGGAGCTGTTTTTT
size: many; V: TRBV7-2; D: TRBD2; J: TRBJ2-2; CDR3: CASRSRGDTGELFF; DNA: TGTGCCAGCCGCTCTCGGGGGGACACCGGGGAGCTGTTTTTT
size: many; V: TRBV29-1; D: TRBD1; J: TRBJ1-2; CDR3: CSAGGAVNYGYTF; DNA: TGCAGCGCAGGGGGCGCCGTCAACTATGGCTACACCTTC
size: many; V: TRBV7-6; D: TRBD2; J: TRBJ2-2; CDR3: CASSHRLAGDTGELFF; DNA: TGTGCCAGCAGCCATCGACTAGCGGGAGATACCGGGGAGCTGTTTTTT
size: -; V: TRBV20-1; D: -; J: TRBJ2-7; CDR3: CSATESRGNYEQYF; DNA: TGCAGTGCTACGGAAAGCCGCGGCAACTACGAGCAGTACTTC
size: many; V: TRBV11-2; D: -; J: TRBJ2-1; CDR3: CASSLDHQNYNEQFF; DNA: TGTGCCAGCAGCTTAGATCACCAAAACTACAATGAGCAGTTCTTC
size: -; V: TRBV20-1; D: -; J: TRBJ2-2; CDR3: CSARVWGGGGSRANTGELFF; DNA: TGCAGTGCTAGAGTCTGGGGCGGGGGCGGGTCCCGCGCGAACACCGGGGAGCTGTTTTTT
size: many; V: TRBV6-6; D: -; J: TRBJ2-5; CDR3: CASSYSQGSGETQYF; DNA: TGTGCCAGCAGTTACTCTCAGGGGTCTGGGGAGACCCAGTACTTC
size: many; V: TRBV11-1; D: -; J: TRBJ2-1; CDR3: CASSAGEVEQFF; DNA: TGTGCCAGCAGCGCTGGAGAGGTTGAGCAGTTCTTC
size: few; V: TRBV4-1; D: TRBD2; J: TRBJ2-7; CDR3: CASSPGRGDGRYEQYF; DNA: TGCGCCAGCAGCCCGGGGCGGGGGGACGGGCGCTACGAGCAGTACTTC
size: many; V: TRBV29-1; D: -; J: TRBJ2-3; CDR3: CSVVTGGTDTQYF; DNA: TGCAGCGTTGTGACGGGGGGCACAGATACGCAGTATTTT
size: many; V: TRBV5-1; D: -; J: TRBJ1-2; CDR3: CASSLDGQRKGYGYTF; DNA: TGCGCCAGCAGCTTGGATGGGCAACGCAAGGGCTATGGCTACACCTTC
size: few; V: TRBV19; D: TRBD2; J: TRBJ2-7; CDR3: CASSPRLARTYEQYF; DNA: TGTGCCAGTAGCCCTAGACTAGCGAGAACCTACGAGCAGTACTTC
size: many; V: TRBV7-2; D: -; J: TRBJ1-4; CDR3: CASTLNGRTNEKLFF; DNA: TGTGCCAGCACCCTAAACGGGAGAACTAATGAAAAACTGTTTTTT
size: many; V: TRBV7-9; D: TRBD1; J: TRBJ2-1; CDR3: CASSLVGTGGYNEQFF; DNA: TGTGCCAGCAGCTTAGTGGGGACAGGGGGCTACAATGAGCAGTTCTTC
size: many; V: TRBV20-1; D: TRBD1; J: TRBJ2-5; CDR3: CSASIPYRGLETQYF; DNA: TGCAGTGCTAGTATACCTTACAGGGGGCTGGAGACCCAGTACTTC
size: -; V: TRBV12-3/TRBV12-4; D: -; J: TRBJ1-6; CDR3: CASTQGQGRSPLHF; DNA: TGTGCCAGCACCCAGGGGCAGGGTCGTTCACCCCTCCACTTT
size: -; V: TRBV27; D: -; J: TRBJ2-1; CDR3: CASSPGIRAYNEQFF; DNA: TGTGCCAGCAGTCCTGGGATAAGGGCCTACAATGAGCAGTTCTTC
size: -; V: TRBV7-9; D: TRBD1; J: TRBJ1-4; CDR3: CASSFQLSRDRGKLFF; DNA: TGTGCCAGCAGCTTTCAATTATCTCGGGACAGGGGTAAACTGTTTTTT
size: few; V: TRBV5-6; D: -; J: TRBJ1-4; CDR3: CASSVVPDRLTTNEKLFF; DNA: TGTGCCAGCAGCGTGGTCCCGGACAGACTGACAACTAATGAAAAACTGTTTTTT
size: many; V: TRBV27; D: TRBD2; J: TRBJ2-3; CDR3: CASSQRRLAGSTDTQYF; DNA: TGTGCCAGCAGCCAAAGACGACTAGCTGGAAGCACAGATACGCAGTATTTT
size: -; V: TRBV12-3/TRBV12-4; D: -; J: TRBJ2-3; CDR3: CASNTPGHTDTQYF; DNA: TGTGCCAGCAATACACCGGGACACACAGATACGCAGTATTTT
size: -; V: TRBV5-4; D: TRBD2; J: TRBJ2-3; CDR3: CAGRKLLAGGEDTQYF; DNA: TGTGCCGGCAGGAAACTGCTAGCGGGAGGTGAAGATACGCAGTATTTT
size: many; V: TRBV3-1; D: -; J: TRBJ1-1; CDR3: CASSQAFRNTEAFF; DNA: TGTGCCAGCAGCCAGGCTTTTCGAAACACTGAAGCTTTCTTT
size: many; V: TRBV3-1; D: -; J: TRBJ2-1; CDR3: CASSQVAGTNEQFF; DNA: TGTGCCAGCAGCCAAGTAGCCGGGACCAATGAGCAGTTCTTC
size: many; V: TRBV3-1; D: TRBD2; J: TRBJ2-3; CDR3: CASSQPSTSGEDTQYF; DNA: TGTGCCAGCAGCCAACCGTCGACTAGCGGGGAGGATACGCAGTATTTT
size: few; V: TRBV5-5; D: -; J: TRBJ2-7; CDR3: CASSSLRVYEQYF; DNA: TGTGCCAGCAGCTCTCTAAGAGTCTACGAGCAGTACTTC
size: few; V: TRBV7-3; D: TRBD1; J: TRBJ2-7; CDR3: CASSLRGGTGAYEQYF; DNA: TGTGCCAGCAGCTTAAGGGGCGGGACAGGAGCCTACGAGCAGTACTTC
size: many; V: TRBV7-3; D: TRBD2; J: TRBJ2-5; CDR3: CASSPTSGRAETQYF; DNA: TGTGCCAGCAGCCCGACTAGCGGGAGGGCCGAGACCCAGTACTTC
size: many; V: TRBV5-5; D: -; J: TRBJ1-5; CDR3: CASSLNRANQPQHF; DNA: TGTGCCAGCAGCCTTAACAGGGCCAATCAGCCCCAGCATTTT
size: many; V: TRBV20-1; D: TRBD1; J: TRBJ1-3; CDR3: CSAADRGNTIYF; DNA: TGCAGTGCTGCGGACAGGGGAAACACCATATATTTT
size: many; V: TRBV10-3; D: -; J: TRBJ2-2; CDR3: CAISERRPGTNTGELFF; DNA: TGTGCCATCAGTGAGCGCAGACCCGGGACTAACACCGGGGAGCTGTTTTTT
size: many; V: TRBV28; D: -; J: TRBJ2-7; CDR3: CASSPVSGGREQYF; DNA: TGTGCCAGCAGTCCTGTAAGTGGGGGACGGGAGCAGTACTTC
size: many; V: TRBV7-2; D: TRBD2; J: TRBJ2-1; CDR3: CASSLGVAGGNEQFF; DNA: TGTGCCAGCAGCTTAGGTGTAGCGGGAGGCAATGAGCAGTTCTTC
size: many; V: TRBV20-1; D: TRBD2; J: TRBJ2-3; CDR3: CSARDKTSGRSTDTQYF; DNA: TGCAGTGCTAGAGATAAAACTAGCGGGAGGAGCACAGATACGCAGTATTTT
size: many; V: TRBV12-3/TRBV12-4; D: TRBD1; J: TRBJ2-6; CDR3: CASSPTGAGANVLTF; DNA: TGTGCCAGCAGTCCTACAGGGGCTGGGGCCAACGTCCTGACTTTC
size: many; V: TRBV12-3/TRBV12-4; D: -; J: TRBJ1-6; CDR3: CASSLARGSPLHF; DNA: TGTGCCAGCAGTTTAGCCCGTGGCTCACCCCTCCACTTT
size: few; V: TRBV14; D: -; J: TRBJ1-4; CDR3: CASSQDWSTNEKLFF; DNA: TGTGCCAGCAGCCAAGATTGGTCAACTAATGAAAAACTGTTTTTT